Reported below is one TCR beta chain. Original processing methods: Between about 23,224 and 700,000 TCRs appeared in each sample, and the median stood at 95,638. TCRdb independently ran MiXCR on the RACE reads; one entry per CDR3 protein. The V and J calls here are based on TCRdb, not the publication. The sample records more than 100,000 distinct CDR3 sequences, roughly 15% being singletons. This CDR3 is 12 amino acids long. Germline V gene data show CDR1 as WSHSY and CDR2 as SAAADI. V gave up 2 bases and J gave up 6 bases, with 8 bases separating them. The data originate from a study of human T cells and chemical hapten exposure. Study-wide context: The study enrolled mostly female patients with alopecia areata, totalis or universalis.

Time point described: patch test 1, 2 weeks after DPC sensitization. The treatment denotes: therapeutic diphenylcyclopropenone sensitization with weekly scalp DPC. The receptor comes from a young man with alopecia areata. Some clones in this sample may be carry-over from other donors' samples. The sample consisted of whole blood, taken in connection with sensitization to the hapten diphenylcyclopropenone (DPC). This rearrangement joins TRBV10-2 to TRBJ2-7; D is possibly TRBD1 (5 bases). In nucleotides, the CDR3 is TGCGCCAGCAGTGAGACTGACAGCGAGCAGTACTTC. It yields the protein CASSETDSEQYF.